The clone carrying this T cell receptor (beta chain) was detected a few times. Trimming shortened V by 7 bases and J by 4 bases, and 17 bases separated the two germline ends. Germline V gene lookup returns CDR1 SGHRS and CDR2 YFSETQ. The CDR3 totals 14 residues. This sample was taken from a study of blood T cells in healthy people across ages. A second PCR, run for roughly 7 to 12 cycles, used a sample-barcoded 5' primer plus a J-beta primer mix. TCRdb processed the 5' RACE reads anew with MiXCR; each CDR3 protein has one entry. The repertoire holds a few hundred thousand distinct CDR3 sequences, with about 25% as singletons. RNA extraction gave at least 5.5 micrograms of total RNA per sample.

The receptor comes from a woman in her sixties or seventies in good health. Sequenced sample: blood. The chain employs TRBV5-1 and TRBJ1-1; TRBD1 is a possible D gene (5 bases). The CDR3 here is CASGAGGHFTEAFF. The CDR3 region has the DNA TGCGCCAGCGGGGCGGGCGGTCACTTCACTGAAGCTTTCTTT.